This passage covers 31 T cell receptor beta chains from one sample sequenced in a study of cytomegalovirus exposure and HLA in healthy donors. Using immunoSEQ multiplex PCR, the repertoire was profiled, and TCRdb retains in-frame clones only, with some absent. The sample holds under 400,000 clones, 80% to 90% seen once. Sequenced material: PBMCs. These receptors were collected from a woman younger than 35 in good health and CMV-seronegative.

V usage is TRBV5-8 and J usage is TRBJ2-2; 8 bases match TRBD1. The CDR3 extends over 17 amino acids. CDR1 and CDR2 from the germline V gene are SGHTS and YDEGEE. Trimming removed 0 bases from V and 1 base from J; junction bases left unmatched: 5. The CDR3 region is CASSLGTGTGNTGELFF. The CDR3 bases are TGTGCCAGCAGCTTGGGAACCGGGACAGGGAACACCGGGGAGCTGTTTTTT.

This chain connects TRBV28 to TRBJ2-6, with TRBD1 matching over 9 bases. This CDR3 is built from 17 residues. Looked up from germline, CDR1 is MDHEN and CDR2 is SYDVKM. The J segment lost 0 bases and the V segment lost 9 bases, leaving 9 bases of the junction unmatched. This CDR3 reads CASTGGGLSSGANVLTF. For the CDR3, the DNA is TGTGCCAGTACAGGGGGCGGCCTGTCCTCTGGGGCCAACGTCCTGACTTTC.

The rearrangement uses TRBV6-5 and TRBJ2-7; TRBD1 matches 9 bases. The CDR3 runs 14 residues. Per the germline V gene, CDR1 is MNHEY and CDR2 is SVGAGI. Trimming removed 5 bases from V and 3 bases from J; junction bases left unmatched: 5. CDR3 region: CASSKDRGNYEQYF. CDR3 nucleotide sequence: TGTGCCAGCAGTAAGGACAGGGGAAACTACGAGCAGTACTTC.

This clone was detected only a few times. The chain recombines TRBV18 with TRBJ1-2, with 9 bases fitting TRBD1. The V segment lost 6 bases and the J segment 8 bases; nucleotides outside the gene matches: 4. This CDR3 has 12 residues. The germline V gene encodes CDR1 KGHSH and CDR2 LQKENI. Written as DNA, the CDR3 is TGTGCCAGCTCGTGGACAGGGGAAGGCTACACCTTC. It yields the protein CASSWTGEGYTF. Full variable domain (outside the CDR3, taken from reference TRBV18 and TRBJ1-2): NAGVMQNPRHLVRRRGQEARLRCSPMKGHSHVYWYRQLPEEGLKFMVYLQKENIIDESGMPKERFSAEFPKEGPSILRIQQVVRGDSAAYFCASSWTGEGYTFGSGTRLTVV.

The rearrangement joins TRBV19 to TRBJ2-7; D perhaps matches TRBD2 (6 bases). Trimming removed 8 bases from V and 3 bases from J, with 14 bases in between. Germline values: CDR1 LNHDA, CDR2 SQIVND (reference sequence). The CDR3 length is 13 residues. The CDR3 loop reads CASSRDFNYEQYF. As DNA, the CDR3 is TGTGCCAGTTCCCGGGACTTTAACTACGAGCAGTACTTC.

V gene TRBV27 combines with J gene TRBJ1-1, with D possibly matching TRBD1 (5 bases). The CDR3 runs 16 residues. Germline assignment: CDR1 MNHEY and CDR2 SMNVEV (reference sequence). V lost 7 bases and J lost 1, with 19 bases in between. CDR3 region: CASTTWGSGGNTEAFF. The CDR3 coding sequence is TGTGCCAGCACCACTTGGGGCTCGGGGGGGAACACTGAAGCTTTCTTT.

A word on this clone: Relative to the germline gene, one junction end is altered; a read error may explain this. This chain connects TRBV11-2 to TRBJ1-1, with 8 bases identical to TRBD1. The CDR3 runs to 15 residues. Germline CDR1 is SGHAT and CDR2 is FQNNGV. This CDR3 is CASSTRTGLKTEAFF. The DNA of the CDR3 is TGTGCCAGCAGCACCCGGACAGGGTTGAAGACTGAAGCTTTCTTT.

The V gene is TRBV2, the J gene TRBJ2-3, with a weak D call TRBD2 (7 bases). The germline V gene has CDR1 SNHLY and CDR2 FYNNEI. V lost 7 bases and J 5 bases, leaving 22 bases between the germline ends. CDR3 length: 16 residues. The CDR3 DNA sequence: TGTGCCAGCAACGAGTTAGGGGGGGGCGTAGAAGATACGCAGTATTTT. It yields the protein CASNELGGGVEDTQYF. The entire variable domain, with the rest obtained from reference TRBV2 and TRBJ2-3, is as follows: EPEVTQTPSHQVTQMGQEVILRCVPISNHLYFYWYRQILGQKVEFLVSFYNNEISEKSEIFDDQFSVERPDGSNFTLKIRSTKLEDSAMYFCASNELGGGVEDTQYFGPGTRLTVL.

This chain uses TRBV6-1 with TRBJ2-7, with D possibly TRBD2 on 6 matching bases. The CDR3 totals 14 residues. V was trimmed by 0 bases and J by 7 bases, leaving 13 bases between them. Germline V gene data show CDR1 as MNHNS and CDR2 as SASEGT. This CDR3 is CASSEAPGTGEQYF. In DNA, the CDR3 is TGTGCCAGCAGTGAAGCGCCAGGGACTGGAGAGCAGTACTTC.

This rearrangement joins TRBV6-1 to TRBJ2-1, with 11 bases identical to TRBD2. The CDR3 contains 16 residues. Per the germline V gene, CDR1 is MNHNS and CDR2 is SASEGT. The ends lost 3 bases at V and 3 bases at J; junction bases unmatched: 4. The CDR3 region has the DNA TGTGCCAGCAGTGACCTAGCGGGGGGATACTACAATGAGCAGTTCTTC. It specifies CASSDLAGGYYNEQFF.

V and J are TRBV20-1 and TRBJ2-3; no reliable D call. The ends were cut back, 6 bases at V and 6 bases at J, with 10 bases in the middle. There are 11 residues in the CDR3. Germline assignment: CDR1 DFQATT and CDR2 SNEGSKA (reference sequence). Here the CDR3 reads CSAPPGDTQYF. DNA of the CDR3: TGCAGTGCCCCTCCCGGGGATACGCAGTATTTT.

The DNA for the CDR3 is TGTGCCAGAAGCACGGGACTTCACTTCATCCACAATGAGCAGTTCTTC. This encodes CARSTGLHFIHNEQFF. The V call is TRBV5-3, the J call TRBJ2-1, with D possibly being TRBD2 (6 bases). TRBV5-3 is an ORF for which the function is uncertain. Trimming pared 4 bases from V and 5 bases from J, leaving 19 bases between. This CDR3 spans 16 amino acids.

V and J are TRBV29-1 and TRBJ2-3; 9 bases fit TRBD2. Germline V lookup: CDR1 SQVTM, CDR2 ANQGSEA. The CDR3 covers 11 residues. The J segment lost 6 bases and the V segment lost 6 bases, leaving 1 base of the junction unmatched. The CDR3 nucleotides read TGCAGCGTAGGACTAGCGGATACGCAGTATTTT. Protein product: CSVGLADTQYF.

The J gene is TRBJ2-1, the V gene TRBV30, with D possibly TRBD1 on 5 matching bases. From germline, CDR1 is GTSNPN and CDR2 SVGIG (reference sequence). The CDR3 runs 13 residues. V was shortened by 0 bases and J by 7 bases, with 10 bases between the two germline ends. The CDR3 nucleotides read TGTGCCTGGAGTGTAAGACAGTGGAATGAGCAGTTCTTC. Translated: CAWSVRQWNEQFF.

The V and J genes are TRBV30 and TRBJ1-6; TRBD1 matches 8 bases. The germline gives CDR1 GTSNPN, CDR2 SVGIG (reference sequence). The V and J ends lost 4 bases and 7 bases, in that order; junction bases with no gene match: 12. This CDR3 is built from 16 residues. This CDR3 is CAWKYPGQGLNSPLHF. CDR3 nucleotides: TGTGCCTGGAAGTACCCCGGACAGGGCCTAAATTCACCCCTCCACTTT.

The chain couples TRBV14 to TRBJ1-1; no clear D gene. CDR1 is SGHDN, CDR2 FVKESK, per germline. Trimming took 4 bases from V and 4 from J, leaving 10 bases between them. This CDR3 comprises 13 residues. CDR3 DNA: TGTGCCAGCAGCCGTCAAGAGGGCACTGAAGCTTTCTTT. This codes for CASSRQEGTEAFF.

The V and J genes are TRBV30 and TRBJ1-1; D is undetermined. V was shortened by 8 bases and J by 1 base, with 11 bases between the two germline ends. Per the germline V gene, CDR1 is GTSNPN and CDR2 is SVGIG (reference sequence). The CDR3 is 12 amino acids. DNA for the CDR3: TGTGCCCGCTCCCGGGGGAACACTGAAGCTTTCTTT. Its translation: CARSRGNTEAFF.

This sequence joins TRBV6-1 and TRBJ2-1; 10 positions agree with TRBD2. CDR1 and CDR2 from the germline V gene are MNHNS and SASEGT. V lost 6 bases, J lost 7 bases, and 9 bases stayed unmatched. The CDR3 sequence is 15 residues long. The CDR3 is CASRVLAGVWNEQFF. Written as DNA, the CDR3 is TGTGCCAGCAGGGTTCTAGCGGGAGTTTGGAATGAGCAGTTCTTC.

The chain is built from TRBV4-1 and TRBJ1-1; no clear D. V was cut by 3 bases and J by 1 base, with 12 bases left in between. The CDR3 has 15 amino acids. Germline CDR1 MGHRA, CDR2 YSYEKL. The CDR3 DNA sequence: TGCGCCAGCAGCCACCTCGGAACAGAGAACACTGAAGCTTTCTTT. Its protein is CASSHLGTENTEAFF.

The rearrangement joins TRBV4-1 to TRBJ2-2; 7 nucleotides align to TRBD2. Germline-derived CDR1 and CDR2 are MGHRA and YSYEKL. The CDR3 sequence is 17 residues long. The trim removed 0 bases at V and 8 bases at J, leaving 12 bases unmatched. CDR3 in amino acids: CASSQEPPGLLRGELFF. Written as DNA, the CDR3 is TGCGCCAGCAGCCAAGAACCACCGGGACTATTGAGAGGGGAGCTGTTTTTT.

The chain uses TRBV6-1 and TRBJ1-1; 10 positions match TRBD1. Per germline, CDR1 MNHNS and CDR2 SASEGT. V shed 4 bases and J 1 base; nucleotides not matched to a gene: 0. The CDR3 spans 14 residues. Here the CDR3 reads CASSGTGGNTEAFF. DNA for the CDR3: TGTGCCAGCAGTGGGACAGGGGGGAACACTGAAGCTTTCTTT.

This clone was found once. The CDR3 bases are TGTGCCAGCAGCCCCGGACTAGCGGGTAGAGATACGCAGTATTTT. It encodes CASSPGLAGRDTQYF. The chain employs TRBV27 and TRBJ2-3; 11 bases are shared with TRBD2. Germline V gives CDR1 MNHEY, CDR2 SMNVEV (reference sequence). There are 15 residues in the CDR3. V trimming: 6 bases; J trimming: 5 bases; junction bases outside the gene matches: 7.

The chain links TRBV7-2 to TRBJ2-1; 11 bases map to TRBD2. Germline V lookup: CDR1 SGHTA, CDR2 FQGNSA. The CDR3 spans 19 residues. V lost 6 bases, J lost 8 bases, and 21 bases stayed unmatched. The CDR3 here is CASSSTTSGISGVFHEQFF. CDR3 DNA: TGTGCCAGCAGTTCTACGACTAGCGGGATAAGCGGTGTTTTTCATGAGCAGTTCTTC.

The chain employs TRBV2 and TRBJ2-7; 8 bases fit TRBD1. V lost 8 bases to trimming and J lost 0 bases; unmatched junction nucleotides: 9. This CDR3 is 15 amino acids long. Germline CDR1 and CDR2: SNHLY and FYNNEI. CDR3 residues: CASRQGAANSYEQYF. CDR3 sequence (DNA): TGTGCCAGCCGCCAGGGGGCGGCTAACTCCTACGAGCAGTACTTC. Variable domain in full (rest from reference TRBV2 and TRBJ2-7): EPEVTQTPSHQVTQMGQEVILRCVPISNHLYFYWYRQILGQKVEFLVSFYNNEISEKSEIFDDQFSVERPDGSNFTLKIRSTKLEDSAMYFCASRQGAANSYEQYFGPGTRLTVT.

The rearrangement joins TRBV27 to TRBJ2-7, with D maybe TRBD2 (6 bases). Trimming removed 2 bases from V and 4 bases from J, with 9 bases in between. Germline V gene lookup returns CDR1 MNHEY and CDR2 SMNVEV (reference sequence). The CDR3 spans 13 residues. The CDR3 DNA reads TGTGCCAGCAGTTTACGACTAGGATACGAGCAGTACTTC. Amino acid sequence: CASSLRLGYEQYF.

The chain uses TRBV6-1 and TRBJ1-6; D perhaps matches TRBD1 (6 bases). Germline assignment: CDR1 MNHNS and CDR2 SASEGT. V was trimmed by 3 bases and J by 13 bases, leaving 10 bases between them. The CDR3 runs 12 residues. CDR3 in DNA: TGTGCCAGCAGTGACTCGAGGGGGCCCCTCCACTTT. Translation gives CASSDSRGPLHF.

The chain combines TRBV7-9 with TRBJ2-1, with D unclear. The CDR3 has 18 amino acids. V was clipped by 6 bases and J by 0 bases, with 21 bases between them. The germline gives CDR1 SEHNR, CDR2 FQNEAQ (reference sequence). The CDR3, as DNA: TGTGCCAGCAGGAGGCTTCGACCCCAAAAAAGCTCCTACAATGAGCAGTTCTTC. This translates into CASRRLRPQKSSYNEQFF.

The rearrangement joins TRBV5-4 to TRBJ1-4; 10 bases agree with TRBD1. CDR1 is SGHNT and CDR2 is YYREEE in the germline V gene (reference sequence). The CDR3 runs 17 residues. The ends lost 4 bases at V and 7 bases at J; junction bases unmatched: 13. This CDR3 reads CASSGSRDRGQGEKLFF. DNA for the CDR3: TGTGCCAGCAGCGGAAGCCGGGACAGGGGACAAGGTGAAAAACTGTTTTTT.

This chain joins TRBV19 and TRBJ2-3; TRBD1 agrees at 9 bases. Germline V lookup: CDR1 LNHDA, CDR2 SQIVND (reference sequence). With V trimmed by 10 bases and J by 2 bases, 4 bases remained unmatched. The CDR3 spans 13 residues. The CDR3 coding sequence is TGTGCCACTAACAGGGGGCTCACAGATACGCAGTATTTT. Translating it yields CATNRGLTDTQYF.

This chain uses TRBV30 with TRBJ2-5, with 14 bases matching TRBD2. Germline CDR1 is GTSNPN and CDR2 is SVGIG (reference sequence). J lost 4 bases, V lost 3 bases, and 10 bases had no gene match. The CDR3 extends over 17 amino acids. This CDR3 is CAWSRLAGGPVGETQYF. The DNA of the CDR3 is TGTGCCTGGAGCAGACTAGCGGGAGGGCCGGTGGGAGAGACCCAGTACTTC.

The chain joins TRBV6-5 to TRBJ2-5, with 7 nucleotides matching TRBD2. The CDR3 is 15 amino acids. Germline lookup yields CDR1 MNHEY and CDR2 SVGAGI. The junction had 6 bases not matched to a gene; V was cut back by 0 bases and J by 5 bases. The DNA of the CDR3 is TGTGCCAGCAGTTACTCGAGCGGGGTCTTGGAGACCCAGTACTTC. Its protein is CASSYSSGVLETQYF.